This entry lists 12 T cell receptor beta chains sequenced from one sample in a study of T cells in Graves' hyperthyroidism and ophthalmopathy. RNA transcripts served as the template for amplifying TCR beta CDR3 regions. HTBI primers drove first-round RT-PCR of the TCR CDR3. One entry per CDR3 protein, called by TCRdb with MiXCR from the multiplex PCR reads. This sample has around 300,000 distinct CDR3 sequences, with about 15% found just once. The specimen sequenced was blood. Source of these receptors: a woman between 45 and 65 years old with Graves' hyperthyroidism that later progressed to Graves' ophthalmopathy.

The table lists this clonotype with many counts. The CDR3, as DNA: TGTGCCAGCAGTTTTGGTGTAGATACGCAGTATTTT. Translating it yields CASSFGVDTQYF. The genes are TRBV27 and TRBJ2-3; no definite D call. This CDR3 region has 12 residues. The germline V gene has CDR1 MNHEY and CDR2 SMNVEV (reference sequence). V dropped 3 bases and J dropped 5 bases, with 6 bases sitting between them.

This clonotype occurred many times. The J gene is TRBJ1-5, the V gene TRBV24-1; 7 bases line up with TRBD1. This CDR3 contains 16 residues. Germline V gene lookup returns CDR1 KGHDR and CDR2 SFDVKD. The V and J ends lost 4 bases and 6 bases, in that order; junction bases with no gene match: 11. The CDR3 sequence: CATSDPSTGNRQPQHF. Written as DNA, the CDR3 is TGTGCCACCAGTGACCCCTCGACAGGGAATCGTCAGCCCCAGCATTTT.

At least ten counts were recorded for this clonotype. The J gene is TRBJ1-6, the V gene TRBV11-2, with D perhaps matching TRBD1 (5 bases). V was cut by 2 bases and J by 8 bases, with 10 bases left in between. The CDR3 length is 14 residues. Germline CDR1 reads SGHAT; CDR2 reads FQNNGV. The CDR3: CASSLYRRDSPLHF. The CDR3 nucleotides read TGTGCCAGCAGCTTATACAGGAGAGATTCACCCCTCCACTTT.

This clonotype was counted many times. The gene calls are TRBV9 and TRBJ2-5, with 7 bases matching TRBD2. The CDR3 runs to 14 residues. V gave up 6 bases and J gave up 5 bases; unmatched junction bases: 10. CDR1 is SGDLS and CDR2 is YYNGEE in the germline V gene. CDR3 nucleotide sequence: TGTGCCAGCACCAAGAGCGGGATAAGGGAGACCCAGTACTTC. The encoded protein is CASTKSGIRETQYF.

This clonotype was seen many times. The chain couples TRBV12-3 or TRBV12-4 to TRBJ1-1; D is ambiguous. Trimming left V 6 bases short and J 0 bases short, with 5 bases between. This CDR3 contains 12 residues. The CDR3 region has the DNA TGTGCCAGCAGCTTCATGAACACTGAAGCTTTCTTT. This gives the protein CASSFMNTEAFF.

This clonotype was found many times. DNA for the CDR3: TGTGCCACCAGACCCACCGACAGGGGTAACACCGGGGAGCTGTTTTTT. Its translation is CATRPTDRGNTGELFF. The chain joins TRBV24-1 to TRBJ2-2; 8 bases fit TRBD1. The V and J ends lost 7 bases and 2 bases, in that order; junction bases with no gene match: 8. The CDR3 has 16 residues. Germline V gene lookup returns CDR1 KGHDR and CDR2 SFDVKD.

CDR3 DNA sequence: TGCAGTGCTAGAGATGTAAAGGGAGGGCCCTCTAGGCAGTTCTTC. The encoded protein is CSARDVKGGPSRQFF. V gene TRBV20-1 combines with J gene TRBJ2-1, with 7 bases aligning to TRBD2. Germline lookup yields CDR1 DFQATT and CDR2 SNEGSKA (reference sequence). V gave up 0 bases and J gave up 12 bases; unmatched junction bases: 14. This CDR3 has 15 residues.

This clonotype was observed at least ten times. This rearrangement joins TRBV24-1 to TRBJ1-2; TRBD1 agrees at 7 bases. This CDR3 is built from 14 residues. Trimming cost V 7 bases and J 2 bases; bases outside gene matches: 6. CDR1 is KGHDR, CDR2 SFDVKD, per germline. The CDR3 sequence is CATSAGGRNYGYTF. In nucleotides, the CDR3 is TGTGCCACCAGCGCAGGGGGAAGGAACTATGGCTACACCTTC.

The sample holds many counts of this clonotype. This chain uses TRBV7-6 with TRBJ2-1, with TRBD1 as a possible D gene (6 bases). Trimming stripped 5 bases from V and 6 bases from J, with 20 bases between. CDR3 length: 16 amino acids. The V gene's germline CDR1 is SGHVS and CDR2 FNYEAQ. CDR3 sequence: CASSQPGDASFNEQFF. CDR3 bases: TGTGCCAGCAGCCAGCCAGGGGACGCCAGCTTCAATGAGCAGTTCTTC. The full variable domain, completed using reference TRBV7-6 and TRBJ2-1, is GAGVSQSPRYKVTKRGQDVALRCDPISGHVSLYWYRQALGQGPEFLTYFNYEAQQDKSGLPNDRFSAERPEGSISTLTIQRTEQRDSAMYRCASSQPGDASFNEQFFGPGTRLTVL.

Many counts were recorded for this clonotype. The chain is built from TRBV12-3 or TRBV12-4 and TRBJ2-1; 10 bases line up with TRBD2. The CDR3 length is 15 residues. After removal of 5 bases from V and 8 bases from J, the junction contained 9 bases not matched to a gene. CDR3: CASSPTSGRDDEQFF. The CDR3 region has the DNA TGTGCCAGCAGTCCGACTAGCGGGCGCGATGATGAGCAGTTCTTC.

This clonotype was seen repeatedly, ten times or more. The CDR3 reads CASSLVTGGELFF. CDR3 in DNA: TGCGCCAGCAGCTTGGTAACCGGCGGGGAGCTGTTTTTT. The chain combines TRBV5-1 with TRBJ2-2; no reliable D call. The CDR3 is 13 residues long. V was shortened by 0 bases and J by 7 bases, with 7 bases between the two germline ends. Per the germline V gene, CDR1 is SGHRS and CDR2 is YFSETQ.

The chain joins TRBV10-3 to TRBJ2-7; possible D gene TRBD2, 6 bases. V was cut by 6 bases and J by 3 bases, with 24 bases left in between. Germline CDR1 reads ENHRY; CDR2 reads SYGVKD. The CDR3 is 17 residues long. In DNA form, the CDR3 reads TGTGCCATCAGCGGGCGGGGCGAGACTGGCCTCGTCTACGAGCAGTACTTC. Amino acids: CAISGRGETGLVYEQYF.